This section outlines one TCR beta chain sequence together with its context. In its sample, this clonotype comes out as medium-sized (0.01 to 0.1%). Its antigen is not yet known. There are no base qualities to consult, and no much larger clone falls within one base. Sample treatment or condition, as interpreted from the label and publication: in vitro stimulation with specific CMV peptide epitopes to enrich CMV-specific T cells. The sample was run on an Illumina HiSeq 1500. Using fastp trimming at Q25 and MiXCR clonotype assembly, TCRdb reanalyzed the public sequencing data and kept in-frame beta chains. Each CDR3 protein appears once, grouped with its most common genes and DNA. In this sample the table shows roughly 150,000 distinct CDR3 sequences, about a fifth of which occur a single time. The biggest ten clones account for more than 25% of the sample. The data originate from a study of T cell repertoires in cytomegalovirus infection (dated by TCRdb to between 2017 and 2020). Regarding the study in general: Alongside well-studied HLA-B-restricted epitopes, the peptide stimulations were aimed at recently identified HLA-C-restricted CMV epitopes, whose presentation resists viral immunomodulation. Donor HLA type was relevant to the analysis, as public TCR beta signatures indicated carriage of CMV infection together with the matching HLA type.

The germline V end is reduced by 2 bases and the J end by 8 bases; junction bases left unmatched: 11. CDR1 and CDR2, looked up from the germline V gene, are SGHVS and FQNEAQ. There are 16 amino acids in the CDR3, from cysteine to phenylalanine inclusive. Left in the record is the CDR3 DNA by itself, 48 bases read in frame from the first base. The paper's findings and limits, for the study overall: Cumulative frequency of public TCR beta family members discriminated carriers of CMV infection plus the relevant HLA type in this cohort and an independent roughly 330-donor cohort. The ex vivo response was dominated by HLA-C-restricted CMV-specific TCR beta clonotypes, which also provided the single most frequent clonotype in two of eight donors.

The chain uses TRBV7-8 and TRBJ2-1; 8 bases in the junction line up with TRBD2. This sample comprised CD8+ T cells from cultured PBMCs, obtained from culture after CMV antigen stimulation. This receptor was identified in a human donor in good health (CMV status not recorded). Some clones in this sample may be carry-over from other donors' samples. The bases read TGTGCCAGCAGCTTACCACGGGCAGCGGGGGCTTATGAGCAGTTCTTC. Translated, this is CASSLPRAAGAYEQFF.